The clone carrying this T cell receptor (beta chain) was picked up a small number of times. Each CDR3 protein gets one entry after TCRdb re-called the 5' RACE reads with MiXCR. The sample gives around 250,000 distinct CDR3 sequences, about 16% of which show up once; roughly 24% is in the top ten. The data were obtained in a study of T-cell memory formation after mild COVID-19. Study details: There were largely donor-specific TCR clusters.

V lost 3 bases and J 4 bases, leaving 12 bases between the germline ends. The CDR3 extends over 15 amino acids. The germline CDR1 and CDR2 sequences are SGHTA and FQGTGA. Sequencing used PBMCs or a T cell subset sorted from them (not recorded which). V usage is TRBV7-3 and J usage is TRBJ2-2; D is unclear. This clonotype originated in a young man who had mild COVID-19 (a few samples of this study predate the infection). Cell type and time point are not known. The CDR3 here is CASSFSVSGTGELFF. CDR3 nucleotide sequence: TGTGCCAGCAGCTTCTCTGTATCGGGCACCGGGGAGCTGTTTTTT.